These 10 T cell receptor beta chains originate from one sample sequenced in a study of shared clonotypes between healthy human individuals. Libraries were prepared by immunoSEQ multiplex PCR; TCRdb keeps only in-frame clonotypes and omits some of them. The sample lists roughly 720,000 clones, around 90% occurring once. The sequenced sample consisted of memory CD8+ T cells from PBMCs. Subset meaning: CD45RO+ cells pooled with CCR7-negative TemRA cells. The receptors come from a man between 18 and 29 years old in good health. Some clones in this sample may be carry-over from other donors' samples.

This chain links TRBV9 with TRBJ2-5, with 7 bases fitting TRBD1. CDR1 SGDLS and CDR2 YYNGEE come from the germline V gene. This CDR3 has 14 residues. With 4 bases clipped from V and 3 bases from J, the junction kept 6 bases outside the gene matches. The DNA of the CDR3 is TGTGCCAGCAGCACCCGGGACAGCGAAGAGACCCAGTACTTC. Its translation: CASSTRDSEETQYF.

CDR3 sequence (DNA): TGTGCCAGCAGTTTATTAATGGTCGGTTCCTACAGGGACACTGAAGCTTTCTTT. Its protein is CASSLLMVGSYRDTEAFF. The rearrangement joins TRBV28 to TRBJ1-1; tentative D call: TRBD1 (6 bases). Germline values: CDR1 MDHEN, CDR2 SYDVKM. With 1 base removed from V and 3 bases from J, the gap between germline ends came to 21 bases. CDR3 length: 18 residues.

The CDR3 reads CASSVGNQETQYF. The CDR3 DNA sequence: TGTGCCAGCAGTGTCGGAAACCAAGAGACCCAGTACTTC. The gene calls are TRBV2 and TRBJ2-5; D is ambiguous. The CDR3 runs 13 residues. Germline assignment: CDR1 SNHLY and CDR2 FYNNEI. Trimming left V 4 bases short and J 0 bases short, with 6 bases between.

Only one count was recorded for this clone. This sequence joins TRBV15 and TRBJ2-7; TRBD2 might be the D (6 bases). The CDR3 is 16 residues long. Germline CDR1 LNHNV, CDR2 YYDKDF (reference sequence). Trimming pared 0 bases from V and 1 base from J, leaving 13 bases between. Here the CDR3 reads CATSREAGLRSYEQYF. The CDR3 DNA is TGTGCCACCAGCAGAGAAGCGGGCCTTAGATCCTACGAGCAGTACTTC.

The chain recombines TRBV27 with TRBJ1-6; maybe TRBD1 (6 bases). The CDR3 is 18 amino acids. Germline CDR1 and CDR2: MNHEY and SMNVEV (reference sequence). The V gene lost 5 bases and the J gene lost 0 bases, with 17 bases spanning the gap. As DNA, the CDR3 is TGTGCCAGCAGTCCTCTGGGGACAACTAGCTCCTATAATTCACCCCTCCACTTT. It translates to CASSPLGTTSSYNSPLHF.

This clone was observed a single time. V is TRBV5-1 and J is TRBJ2-1; a weak D match, TRBD1 (6 bases). The V gene lost 4 bases and the J gene lost 2 bases, with 16 bases spanning the gap. The germline V gene has CDR1 SGHRS and CDR2 YFSETQ. The CDR3 loop spans 16 amino acids. The CDR3 sequence: CASSLSTGSAYNEQFF. The CDR3 DNA reads as TGCGCCAGCAGCCTTTCGACAGGAAGCGCCTACAATGAGCAGTTCTTC.

The rearrangement uses TRBV6-1 and TRBJ2-7; 7 nucleotides line up with TRBD1. This CDR3 is 16 amino acids long. With V trimmed by 1 base and J by 9 bases, 15 bases remained unmatched. Germline V CDR1 and CDR2: MNHNS, SASEGT. The CDR3 DNA reads TGTGCCAGCAGTGAAGGAATAGGGACAGACGATCAGGGGCAGTACTTC. Translating it yields CASSEGIGTDDQGQYF.

The chain links TRBV6-5 to TRBJ2-7, with 7 bases fitting TRBD1. Germline values: CDR1 MNHEY, CDR2 SVGAGI. There are 14 residues in the CDR3. J was trimmed by 5 bases and V by 4 bases; bases with no gene match: 8. The CDR3 region has the DNA TGTGCCAGCAGTTTCAGGGACAGTAACAACGAGCAGTACTTC. Amino acids: CASSFRDSNNEQYF.

The count of this clone is one. V gene TRBV7-9 combines with J gene TRBJ1-2; 8 bases agree with TRBD1. Germline trimming cut 5 bases from V and 2 bases from J; bases unmatched to any gene: 10. This CDR3 is 16 amino acids long. The germline CDR1 and CDR2 sequences are SEHNR and FQNEAQ (reference sequence). The CDR3: CASSTSTTGANYGYTF. Here the CDR3 DNA reads TGTGCCAGCAGCACCTCTACGACAGGGGCAAACTATGGCTACACCTTC.

The J gene is TRBJ2-1, the V gene TRBV5-4; D is perhaps TRBD2 (5 bases). Germline V CDR1 and CDR2: SGHNT, YYREEE (reference sequence). The CDR3 totals 13 residues. V dropped 7 bases and J dropped 4 bases, with 12 bases sitting between them. CDR3: CASDRRGYNEQFF. CDR3 bases: TGTGCCAGCGACCGCCGGGGATACAATGAGCAGTTCTTC.